Each of the 20 T cell receptor beta chains below was sequenced from the same sample in a study of cytomegalovirus exposure and HLA in healthy donors. Both 60 Vbeta primers and 13 Jbeta primers went into the PCR. Profiled with immunoSEQ multiplex PCR; TCRdb holds only in-frame clones, not every one. The table has fewer than 250,000 clones, over 75% seen once. Sequencing used PBMCs. Receptors were obtained from a male donor in good health and CMV-seronegative.

V is TRBV9 and J is TRBJ1-2; 9 nucleotides align to TRBD1. Trimming removed 2 bases from V and 1 base from J; junction bases left unmatched: 6. This CDR3 is 16 amino acids long. Germline V gene sequence: CDR1 SGDLS, CDR2 YYNGEE. CDR3 amino acids: CASSVQTGGVNYGYTF. In DNA form, the CDR3 reads TGTGCCAGCAGCGTTCAAACAGGGGGCGTTAACTATGGCTACACCTTC.

The CDR3 DNA reads as TGCGCCAGCGTCAAGGGGGTCAGTAGCACAGATACGCAGTATTTT. As protein: CASVKGVSSTDTQYF. The V gene is TRBV5-1, the J gene TRBJ2-3, with D maybe TRBD1 (6 bases). This CDR3 has 15 residues. Germline V gives CDR1 SGHRS, CDR2 YFSETQ. V lost 7 bases and J 0 bases, leaving 15 bases between the germline ends.

The V gene is TRBV7-2, the J gene TRBJ2-7; possibly TRBD1 for D (5 bases). The V gene's germline CDR1 is SGHTA and CDR2 FQGNSA. The length of the CDR3 is 14 residues. Trimming cost V 3 bases and J 0 bases, with 9 bases left between them. This CDR3 is CASSFPTVSYEQYF. The CDR3 DNA sequence: TGTGCCAGCAGCTTTCCGACAGTCTCCTACGAGCAGTACTTC. The entire variable domain, with the rest obtained from reference TRBV7-2 and TRBJ2-7, is as follows: GAGVSQSPSNKVTEKGKDVELRCDPISGHTALYWYRQSLGQGLEFLIYFQGNSAPDKSGLPSDRFSAERTGGSVSTLTIQRTQQEDSAVYLCASSFPTVSYEQYFGPGTRLTVT.

This chain uses TRBV28 with TRBJ2-5, with D possibly TRBD1 on 6 matching bases. Trimming took 3 bases from V and 5 from J, leaving 10 bases between them. Germline assignment: CDR1 MDHEN and CDR2 SYDVKM. The CDR3 length is 13 residues. CDR3 sequence (DNA): TGTGCCAGCAGTTTTACAGGGTGGGAGACCCAGTACTTC. Protein product: CASSFTGWETQYF.

This chain joins TRBV6-1 and TRBJ1-6; D is unclear. The germline gives CDR1 MNHNS, CDR2 SASEGT. The CDR3 is 13 amino acids. V was clipped by 3 bases and J by 4 bases, with 4 bases between them. CDR3 region: CASSDSYNSPLHF. The CDR3 DNA follows: TGTGCCAGCAGTGATTCTTATAATTCACCCCTCCACTTT.

The V call is TRBV6-5, the J call TRBJ1-4; perhaps TRBD1 as D (6 bases). Deletions cut 3 bases from V and 5 bases from J, with 13 bases between. The germline V gene encodes CDR1 MNHEY and CDR2 SVGAGI. This CDR3 spans 15 amino acids. CDR3 nucleotides: TGTGCCAGCAGTTATGGCCCAGGGGTAAATGAAAAACTGTTTTTT. Residues: CASSYGPGVNEKLFF.

J is TRBJ1-4 and V is TRBV7-9; D unresolved. The V end lost 3 bases, the J end lost 5 bases, and 10 bases lay between the germline ends. From germline, CDR1 is SEHNR and CDR2 FQNEAQ (reference sequence). The CDR3 is 14 residues long. The CDR3 coding sequence is TGTGCCAGCAGCTTCCCGGGTCCCAATGAAAAACTGTTTTTT. It specifies CASSFPGPNEKLFF. Using reference TRBV7-9 and TRBJ1-4 for the parts outside the CDR3, the full variable domain is DTGVSQNPRHKITKRGQNVTFRCDPISEHNRLYWYRQTLGQGPEFLTYFQNEAQLEKSRLLSDRFSAERPKGSFSTLEIQRTEQGDSAMYLCASSFPGPNEKLFFGSGTQLSVL.

CDR3 residues: CASSQGGFTVSYNEQFF. As DNA, the CDR3 is TGCGCCAGCAGCCAAGGAGGGTTTACGGTGTCCTACAATGAGCAGTTCTTC. The chain links TRBV4-3 to TRBJ2-1; D perhaps matches TRBD2 (5 bases). This CDR3 comprises 17 residues. The germline V gene encodes CDR1 LGHNA and CDR2 YSLEER. V lost 1 base to trimming and J lost 1 base, with 14 bases between them.

The V gene is TRBV11-3, the J gene TRBJ2-5, with D unresolved. V lost 4 bases and J 2 bases, leaving 8 bases between the germline ends. Germline V gene lookup returns CDR1 SGHNT and CDR2 YENEEA. This CDR3 region has 13 residues. The CDR3 spells CASSSSRQETQYF. Written as DNA, the CDR3 is TGTGCCAGCAGCTCCAGCAGGCAAGAGACCCAGTACTTC.

The chain has TRBV29-1 and TRBJ1-3; unclear D gene. The CDR3 covers 16 residues. Germline values: CDR1 SQVTM, CDR2 ANQGSEA. The V and J ends lost 0 bases and 4 bases respectively, with 16 bases between them. The CDR3 bases are TGCAGCGTTGAAGACTGGTCATCGGCGGGGGGAAACACCATATATTTT. Protein product: CSVEDWSSAGGNTIYF.

In its sample, this clone was seen once. V and J are TRBV6-5 and TRBJ1-3; D perhaps matches TRBD1 (5 bases). The CDR3 consists of 13 residues. The germline V and J ends were trimmed by 6 bases and 4 bases, with 10 bases remaining between them. The germline V gene encodes CDR1 MNHEY and CDR2 SVGAGI. DNA of the CDR3: TGTGCCAGCAGGCGGGGGGTCGGAAACACCATATATTTT. Its translation is CASRRGVGNTIYF.

The CDR3 is CASSFRERGIETQYF. The CDR3 DNA reads as TGTGCCAGCAGTTTTCGGGAGAGGGGAATTGAGACCCAGTACTTC. The chain combines TRBV5-4 with TRBJ2-5; D is perhaps TRBD2 (6 bases). Germline CDR1 reads SGHNT; CDR2 reads YYREEE (reference sequence). This CDR3 is 15 amino acids long. V lost 5 bases, J lost 5 bases, and 19 bases lay in between.

V gene TRBV2 combines with J gene TRBJ1-1; TRBD1 aligns across 7 bases. After removal of 1 base from V and 4 bases from J, the junction contained 9 bases not matched to a gene. The germline CDR1 and CDR2 sequences are SNHLY and FYNNEI. This CDR3 is built from 16 residues. CDR3 nucleotide sequence: TGTGCCAGCAGTGAAGTGGGACAGTCTAGGTCCACTGAAGCTTTCTTT. It specifies CASSEVGQSRSTEAFF.

This clone was counted once. Other DNA sequences in this sample translate to the same CDR3. The V gene is TRBV28, the J gene TRBJ2-7, with unresolved D. The CDR3 is 13 amino acids. Germline V gives CDR1 MDHEN, CDR2 SYDVKM. V lost 3 bases and J lost 4, with 10 bases in between. CDR3 sequence reads: CASSFKSSYEQYF. In DNA, the CDR3 is TGTGCCAGCAGTTTCAAGTCGAGTTACGAGCAGTACTTC.

The chain joins TRBV4-3 to TRBJ2-7; D is unresolved. Germline loops: CDR1 LGHNA, CDR2 YSLEER. CDR3 length: 13 residues. Trimming shortened V by 0 bases and J by 4 bases, and 7 bases separated the two germline ends. The CDR3 DNA is TGCGCCAGCAGCCAAGATGGAGCGTACGAGCAGTACTTC. This translates into CASSQDGAYEQYF.

This clone was observed a handful of times. The chain uses TRBV9 and TRBJ1-5, with a tentative D call TRBD1 (5 bases). The CDR3 contains 15 residues. CDR1 is SGDLS and CDR2 is YYNGEE in the germline V gene. V was pared by 3 bases and J by 4 bases, with 14 bases between. The CDR3 DNA is TGTGCCAGCAGCGACGGGGGGGGGTTGAATCAGCCCCAGCATTTT. Encoded protein: CASSDGGGLNQPQHF. The variable domain in full, with the rest retrieved from reference TRBV9 and TRBJ1-5, is DSGVTQTPKHLITATGQRVTLRCSPRSGDLSVYWYQQSLDQGLQFLIQYYNGEERAKGNILERFSAQQFPDLHSELNLSSLELGDSALYFCASSDGGGLNQPQHFGDGTRLSIL.

The gene calls are TRBV29-1 and TRBJ2-7, with 11 nucleotides matching TRBD1. V lost 7 bases and J lost 3; bases outside the gene matches: 2. CDR3 size: 12 residues. Per germline, CDR1 SQVTM and CDR2 ANQGSEA. As DNA, the CDR3 is TGCAGCGCTGGGACAGGGGGCTACGAGCAGTACTTC. Amino acids: CSAGTGGYEQYF.

This chain links TRBV25-1 with TRBJ1-4, with D tentatively TRBD1 (6 bases). This CDR3 has 14 residues. Germline lookup yields CDR1 MGHDK and CDR2 SYGVNS. The V and J ends lost 3 bases and 5 bases respectively, with 10 bases between them. CDR3 protein: CASSDQGTNEKLFF. The CDR3 DNA reads as TGTGCCAGCAGTGACCAGGGGACGAATGAAAAACTGTTTTTT.

The chain couples TRBV27 to TRBJ2-5; D remains unclear. The CDR3 covers 16 residues. CDR1 is MNHEY, CDR2 SMNVEV, per germline (reference sequence). V was pared by 8 bases and J by 1 base, with 20 bases between. The CDR3 nucleotides read TGTGCCAGCCGCCACCAAGCTCAGGCTCTCCAAGAGACCCAGTACTTC. Protein: CASRHQAQALQETQYF.

This chain connects TRBV9 to TRBJ1-3; 7 nucleotides align to TRBD1. V was clipped by 2 bases and J by 2 bases; unmatched bases: 7. Germline lookup yields CDR1 SGDLS and CDR2 YYNGEE. This CDR3 comprises 16 residues. The CDR3, as DNA: TGTGCCAGCAGCGTCCAAGGACAGGCTGCTGGAAACACCATATATTTT. Translation gives CASSVQGQAAGNTIYF.